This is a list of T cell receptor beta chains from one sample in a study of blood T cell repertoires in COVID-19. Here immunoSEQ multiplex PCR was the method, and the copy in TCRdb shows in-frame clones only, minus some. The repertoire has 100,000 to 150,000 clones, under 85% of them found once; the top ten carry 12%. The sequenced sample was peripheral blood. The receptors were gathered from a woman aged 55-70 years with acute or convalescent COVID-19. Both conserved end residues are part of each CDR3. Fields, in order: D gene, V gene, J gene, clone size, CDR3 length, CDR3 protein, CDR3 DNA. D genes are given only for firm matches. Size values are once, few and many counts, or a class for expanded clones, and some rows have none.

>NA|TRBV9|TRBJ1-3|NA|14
CASSTGYSGNTIYF
TGTGCCAGTAGTACAGGCTACTCTGGAAACACCATATATTTT
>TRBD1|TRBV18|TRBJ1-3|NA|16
CASSPPSTGTGNTIYF
TGTGCCAGCTCACCGCCCTCGACAGGGACTGGAAACACCATATATTTT
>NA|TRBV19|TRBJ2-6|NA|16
CASSIASGTGANVLTF
TGTGCCAGTAGTATCGCATCAGGTACTGGGGCCAACGTCCTGACTTTC
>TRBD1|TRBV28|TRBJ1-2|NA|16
CASSFSGQGRPYGYTF
TGTGCCAGCAGTTTTTCCGGACAGGGCCGGCCCTATGGCTACACCTTC
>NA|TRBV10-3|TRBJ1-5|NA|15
CAISERGQSNQPQHF
TGTGCCATCAGTGAGAGAGGACAGAGCAATCAGCCCCAGCATTTT
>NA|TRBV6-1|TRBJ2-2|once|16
CASSGGQRANTGELFF
TGTGCCAGCAGTGGGGGACAGCGGGCGAACACCGGGGAGCTGTTTTTT
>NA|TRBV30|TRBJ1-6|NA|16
CAWSPRGPRAISPLHF
TGTGCCTGGAGTCCCAGGGGACCGCGTGCAATTTCACCCCTCCACTTT
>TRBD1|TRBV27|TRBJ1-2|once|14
CASSLLGTVHGYTF
TGTGCCAGCAGTTTATTGGGGACAGTCCATGGCTACACCTTC
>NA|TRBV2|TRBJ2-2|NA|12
CASSTGIGELFF
TGTGCCAGCAGTACAGGGATTGGGGAGCTGTTTTTT
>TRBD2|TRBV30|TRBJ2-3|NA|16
CAWSGPEAGDADTQYF
TGTGCCTGGAGTGGGCCGGAAGCGGGGGATGCAGATACGCAGTATTTT
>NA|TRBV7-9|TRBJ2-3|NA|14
CASSLGTGFDTQYF
TGTGCCAGCAGCTTAGGCACAGGCTTCGATACGCAGTATTTT
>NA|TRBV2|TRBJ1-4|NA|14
CASSIHRENEKLFF
TGTGCCAGCAGTATCCACAGGGAGAATGAAAAACTGTTTTTT
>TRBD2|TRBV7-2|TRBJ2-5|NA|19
CASSFPAGGGPFSPGTQYF
TGTGCCAGCAGCTTCCCAGCGGGGGGAGGGCCGTTCTCGCCGGGGACCCAGTACTTC
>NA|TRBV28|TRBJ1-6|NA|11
CASSNLRPLHF
TGTGCCAGCAGTAATCTACGACCCCTCCACTTT
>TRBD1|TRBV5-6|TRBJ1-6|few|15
CASSSGQGANSPLHF
TGTGCCAGCAGCTCGGGACAGGGTGCGAATTCACCCCTCCACTTT
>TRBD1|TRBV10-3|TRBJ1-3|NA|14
CAISSRQGGNTIYF
TGTGCCATCAGTTCAAGACAGGGAGGAAACACCATATATTTT
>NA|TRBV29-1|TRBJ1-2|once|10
CSATEDGYTF
TGCAGCGCTACGGAGGATGGCTACACCTTC
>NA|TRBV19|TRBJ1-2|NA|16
CASSIGSAGGNYGYTF
TGTGCCAGTAGTATTGGGTCGGCGGGTGGAAACTATGGCTACACCTTC
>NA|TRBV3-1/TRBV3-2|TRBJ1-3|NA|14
CASSGLPRGNTIYF
TGTGCCAGCAGCGGCCTCCCGAGGGGAAACACCATATATTTT
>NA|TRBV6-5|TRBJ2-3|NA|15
CASRRTVTSTDTQYF
TGTGCCAGCAGACGGACAGTTACTAGCACAGATACGCAGTATTTT
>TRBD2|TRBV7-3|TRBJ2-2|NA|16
CASSPAGTRATGELFF
TGTGCCAGCAGCCCCGCCGGGACTAGAGCCACCGGGGAGCTGTTTTTT
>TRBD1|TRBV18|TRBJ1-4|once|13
CASSPGTGGKLFF
TGTGCCAGCTCACCGGGGACAGGGGGAAAACTGTTTTTT
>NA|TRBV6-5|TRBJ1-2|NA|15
CASSYSTGGGYGYTF
TGTGCCAGCAGTTACTCGACTGGGGGGGGCTATGGCTACACCTTC
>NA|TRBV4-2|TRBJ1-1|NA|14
CASSQELEGTEAFF
TGTGCCAGCAGCCAAGAATTGGAGGGGACTGAAGCTTTCTTT
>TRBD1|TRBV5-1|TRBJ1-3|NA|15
CASSSDRGPGNTIYF
TGCGCCAGCAGCTCGGACAGGGGACCTGGAAACACCATATATTTT
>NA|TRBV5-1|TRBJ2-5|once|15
CASSAGTAPSETQYF
TGCGCCAGCAGCGCAGGGACTGCCCCGTCGGAGACCCAGTACTTC
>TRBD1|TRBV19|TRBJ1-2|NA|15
CASSIGGGLYYGYTF
TGTGCCAGTAGTATAGGAGGGGGCCTCTACTATGGCTACACCTTC
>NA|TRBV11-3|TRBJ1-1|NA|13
CASSFGRGTEAFF
TGTGCCAGCAGCTTTGGGCGTGGCACTGAAGCTTTCTTT
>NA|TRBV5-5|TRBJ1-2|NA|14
CASSFGGPIYGYTF
TGTGCCAGCAGCTTCGGGGGGCCGATCTATGGCTACACCTTC
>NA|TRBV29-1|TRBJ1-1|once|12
CSVGTMNTEAFF
TGCAGCGTTGGGACTATGAACACTGAAGCTTTCTTT
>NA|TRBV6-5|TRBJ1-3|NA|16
CASSYSITGSGNTIYF
TGTGCCAGCAGTTACTCGATCACGGGTTCTGGAAACACCATATATTTT
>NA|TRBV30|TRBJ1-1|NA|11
CALGGVEKAFF
TGTGCCTTAGGGGGAGTGGAGAAAGCTTTCTTT
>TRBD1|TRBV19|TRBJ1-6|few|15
CASGGQSSYNSPLHF
TGTGCCAGTGGGGGACAGAGCTCCTATAATTCACCCCTCCACTTT
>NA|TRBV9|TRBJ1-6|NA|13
CASSVTGTSPLHF
TGTGCCAGCAGCGTAACAGGGACCTCACCCCTCCACTTT
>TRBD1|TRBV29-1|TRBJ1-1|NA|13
CSVGDRGSTEAFF
TGCAGCGTTGGGGACAGGGGGTCCACTGAAGCTTTCTTT
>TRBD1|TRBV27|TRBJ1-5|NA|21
CASSSTYPPGTGALGNQPQHF
TGTGCCAGCAGTTCCACCTACCCCCCCGGGACAGGGGCCCTAGGCAATCAGCCCCAGCATTTT
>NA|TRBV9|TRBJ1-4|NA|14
CASKSGLTNEKLFF
TGTGCCAGCAAAAGCGGGCTCACGAATGAAAAACTGTTTTTT
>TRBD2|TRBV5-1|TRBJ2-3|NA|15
CASSNSGDSTDTQYF
TGCGCCAGCAGCAATAGCGGGGATAGCACAGATACGCAGTATTTT
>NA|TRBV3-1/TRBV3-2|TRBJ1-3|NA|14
CASSQGGAGNTIYF
TGTGCCAGCAGCCAAGGGGGGGCTGGAAACACCATATATTTT
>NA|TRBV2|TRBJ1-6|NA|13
CAGRRFQGSPLHF
TGTGCCGGACGAAGGTTCCAGGGTTCACCCCTCCACTTT
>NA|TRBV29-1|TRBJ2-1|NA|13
CSVHRGAREEQFF
TGCAGCGTTCATCGGGGGGCGCGTGAAGAGCAGTTCTTC
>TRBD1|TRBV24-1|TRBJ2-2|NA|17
CATSDSADRGITGELFF
TGTGCCACCAGTGATTCGGCGGACAGGGGGATCACCGGGGAGCTGTTTTTT
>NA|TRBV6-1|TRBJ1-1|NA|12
CASSEWGPEAFF
TGTGCCAGCAGTGAATGGGGGCCTGAAGCTTTCTTT
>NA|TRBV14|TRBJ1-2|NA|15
CASSQDFGQYYGYTF
TGTGCCAGCAGCCAAGACTTTGGGCAGTACTATGGCTACACCTTC
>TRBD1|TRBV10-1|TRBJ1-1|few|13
CASSADRLDEAFF
TGCGCCAGCAGTGCGGACAGGTTGGACGAAGCTTTCTTT
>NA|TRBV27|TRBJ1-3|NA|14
CASSRLPAGNTIYF
TGTGCCAGCAGCCGACTTCCGGCTGGAAACACCATATATTTT
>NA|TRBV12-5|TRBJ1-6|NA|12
CASGLENSPLHF
TGTGCTAGTGGTCTAGAGAATTCACCCCTCCACTTT
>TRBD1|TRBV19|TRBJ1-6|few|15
CASSRIRDRTSPLHF
TGTGCCAGTAGCAGGATCCGGGACAGGACTTCACCCCTCCACTTT
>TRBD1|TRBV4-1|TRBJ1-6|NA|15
CASSRRQGIDSPLHF
TGCGCCAGCAGCCGCAGACAGGGTATCGATTCACCCCTCCACTTT
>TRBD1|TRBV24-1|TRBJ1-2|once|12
CATGDSLYGYTF
TGTGCCACCGGGGACAGTCTCTATGGCTACACCTTC
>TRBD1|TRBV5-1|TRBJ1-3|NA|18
CASSLSSPGQAAGNTIYF
TGCGCCAGCAGCCTGTCTAGTCCGGGACAGGCGGCTGGAAACACCATATATTTT